This record concerns one T cell receptor (beta chain) sequence. Antigen: not known. The PCR had 60 Vbeta and 13 Jbeta primers. Here immunoSEQ multiplex PCR was the method, and the copy in TCRdb shows in-frame clones only, minus some. The sample records roughly 200,000 clones, approximately 85% being singletons. This entry belongs to a study of cytomegalovirus exposure and HLA in healthy donors. Overall study results and limits: Exclusion applied to some V segments, including TRBV6-2 and TRBV6-3, as they were indistinguishable. The study recorded over 150 TCR beta chains that were cytomegalovirus-associated.

Germline assignment: CDR1 SEHNR and CDR2 FQNEAQ (reference sequence). CDR3 length equals 14 residues. J was trimmed by 2 bases and V by 5 bases; bases with no gene match: 3. The chain joins TRBV7-9 to TRBJ2-1; TRBD2 aligns across 7 bases. Sequenced sample: PBMCs. The receptor was derived from a girl between 5 and 17 years old in good health and CMV-seropositive. The CDR3 is CASSRLAAYNEQFF. The CDR3 nucleotides are TGTGCCAGCAGCCGACTAGCTGCCTACAATGAGCAGTTCTTC.